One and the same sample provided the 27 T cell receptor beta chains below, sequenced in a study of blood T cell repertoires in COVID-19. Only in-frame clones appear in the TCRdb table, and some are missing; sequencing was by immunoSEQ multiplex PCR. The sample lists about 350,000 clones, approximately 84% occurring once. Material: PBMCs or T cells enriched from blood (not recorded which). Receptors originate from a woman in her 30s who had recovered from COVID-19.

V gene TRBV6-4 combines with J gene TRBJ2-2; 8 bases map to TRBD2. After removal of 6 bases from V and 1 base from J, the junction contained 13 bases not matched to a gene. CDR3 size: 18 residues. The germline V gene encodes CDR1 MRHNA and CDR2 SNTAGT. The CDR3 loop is CASSRKTLLAGNTGELFF. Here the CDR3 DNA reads TGTGCCAGCAGCCGAAAGACGTTGCTAGCGGGGAACACCGGGGAGCTGTTTTTT.

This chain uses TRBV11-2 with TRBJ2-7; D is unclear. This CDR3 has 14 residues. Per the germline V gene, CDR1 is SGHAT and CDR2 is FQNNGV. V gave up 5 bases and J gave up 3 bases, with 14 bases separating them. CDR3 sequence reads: CASSRTDGGYEQYF. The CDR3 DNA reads TGTGCCAGCAGCCGAACTGACGGCGGCTACGAGCAGTACTTC.

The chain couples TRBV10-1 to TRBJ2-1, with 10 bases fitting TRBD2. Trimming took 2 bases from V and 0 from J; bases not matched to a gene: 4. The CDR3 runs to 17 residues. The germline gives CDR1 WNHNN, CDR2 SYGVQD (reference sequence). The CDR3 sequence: CASSEVSSGGSYNEQFF. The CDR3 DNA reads TGCGCCAGCAGTGAGGTGTCTAGCGGGGGCTCCTACAATGAGCAGTTCTTC.

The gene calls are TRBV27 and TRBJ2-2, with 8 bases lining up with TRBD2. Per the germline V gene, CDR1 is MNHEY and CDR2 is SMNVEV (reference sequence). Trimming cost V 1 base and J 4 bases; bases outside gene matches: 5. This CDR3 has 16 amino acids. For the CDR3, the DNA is TGTGCCAGCAGTTTATACGGGGGGGCCTTCACCGGGGAGCTGTTTTTT. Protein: CASSLYGGAFTGELFF.

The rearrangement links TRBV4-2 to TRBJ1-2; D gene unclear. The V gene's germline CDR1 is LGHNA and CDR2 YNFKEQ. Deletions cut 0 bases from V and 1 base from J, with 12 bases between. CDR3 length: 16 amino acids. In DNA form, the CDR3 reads TGTGCCAGCAGCCAAGATGGCGGAGGGATTAACTATGGCTACACCTTC. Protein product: CASSQDGGGINYGYTF.

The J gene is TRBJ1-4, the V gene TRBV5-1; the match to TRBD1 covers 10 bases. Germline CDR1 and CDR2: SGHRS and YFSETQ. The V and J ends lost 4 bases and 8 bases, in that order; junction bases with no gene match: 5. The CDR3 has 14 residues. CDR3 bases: TGCGCCAGCAGCATCGGGACAGGGGCCGAAAAACTGTTTTTT. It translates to CASSIGTGAEKLFF.

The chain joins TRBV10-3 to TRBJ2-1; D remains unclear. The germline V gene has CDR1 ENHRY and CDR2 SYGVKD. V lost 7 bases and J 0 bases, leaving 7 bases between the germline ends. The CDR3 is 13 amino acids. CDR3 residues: CAITPGSYNEQFF. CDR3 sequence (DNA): TGTGCCATCACTCCGGGCTCCTACAATGAGCAGTTCTTC.

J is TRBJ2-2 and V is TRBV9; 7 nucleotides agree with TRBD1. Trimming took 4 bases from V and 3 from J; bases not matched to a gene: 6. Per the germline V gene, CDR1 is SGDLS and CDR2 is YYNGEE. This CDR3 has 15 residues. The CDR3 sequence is CASSSSGQHTGELFF. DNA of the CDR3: TGTGCCAGCAGCTCTTCGGGACAGCACACCGGGGAGCTGTTTTTT.

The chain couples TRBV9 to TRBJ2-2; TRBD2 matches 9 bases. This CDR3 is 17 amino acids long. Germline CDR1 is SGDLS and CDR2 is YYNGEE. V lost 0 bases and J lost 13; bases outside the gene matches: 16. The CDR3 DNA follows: TGTGCCAGCAGCGTAGAGCGGCTAGCGGGGAGTACCGGGTCGCTGTTTTTT. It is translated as CASSVERLAGSTGSLFF.

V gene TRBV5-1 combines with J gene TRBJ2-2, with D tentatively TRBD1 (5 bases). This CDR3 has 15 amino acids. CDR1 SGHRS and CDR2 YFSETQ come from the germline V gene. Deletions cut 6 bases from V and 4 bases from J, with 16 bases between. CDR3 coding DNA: TGCGCCAGCACCGTGGGCGGACAAGGCACCGGGGAGCTGTTTTTT. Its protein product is CASTVGGQGTGELFF.

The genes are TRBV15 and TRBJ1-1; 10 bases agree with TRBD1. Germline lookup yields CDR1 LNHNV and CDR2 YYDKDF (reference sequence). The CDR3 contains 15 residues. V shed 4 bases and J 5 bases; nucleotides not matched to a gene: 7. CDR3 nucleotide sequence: TGTGCCACCAGCACTAGACAGGGGGCTGGAACTGAAGCTTTCTTT. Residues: CATSTRQGAGTEAFF.

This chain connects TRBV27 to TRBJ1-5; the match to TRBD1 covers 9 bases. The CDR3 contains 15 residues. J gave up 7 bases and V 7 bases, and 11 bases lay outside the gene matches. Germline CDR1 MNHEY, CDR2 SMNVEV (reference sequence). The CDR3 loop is CASIGQGLSKQPQHF. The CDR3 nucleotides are TGTGCCAGCATTGGACAGGGGCTATCTAAACAGCCCCAGCATTTT.

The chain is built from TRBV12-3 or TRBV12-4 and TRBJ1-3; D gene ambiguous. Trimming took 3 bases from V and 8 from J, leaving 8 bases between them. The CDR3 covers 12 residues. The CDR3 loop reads CASSLRLDTIYF. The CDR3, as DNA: TGTGCCAGCAGTTTGAGGTTGGACACCATATATTTT.

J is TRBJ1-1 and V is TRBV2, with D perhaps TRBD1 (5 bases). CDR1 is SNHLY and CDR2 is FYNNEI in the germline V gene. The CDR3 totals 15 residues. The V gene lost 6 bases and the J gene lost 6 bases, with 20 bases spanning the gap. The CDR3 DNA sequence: TGTGCCAGCAGAGAGAATAGGGGAGGCCCGGCTGAAGCTTTCTTT. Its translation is CASRENRGGPAEAFF. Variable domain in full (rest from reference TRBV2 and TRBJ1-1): EPEVTQTPSHQVTQMGQEVILRCVPISNHLYFYWYRQILGQKVEFLVSFYNNEISEKSEIFDDQFSVERPDGSNFTLKIRSTKLEDSAMYFCASRENRGGPAEAFFGQGTRLTVV.

DNA for the CDR3: TGTGCCAGCAGCTTAACTAGCGGGGGGCCCTGGACTCGCACAGATACGCAGTATTTT. Its protein is CASSLTSGGPWTRTDTQYF. The V gene is TRBV7-8, the J gene TRBJ2-3, with 12 bases lining up with TRBD2. The CDR3 sequence is 19 residues long. With V trimmed by 2 bases and J by 1 base, 10 bases remained unmatched. Germline V gene data show CDR1 as SGHVS and CDR2 as FQNEAQ.

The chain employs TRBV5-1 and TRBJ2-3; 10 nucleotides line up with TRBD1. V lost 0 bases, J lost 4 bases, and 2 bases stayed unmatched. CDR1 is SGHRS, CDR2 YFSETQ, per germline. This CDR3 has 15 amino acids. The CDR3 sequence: CASSLGGTGADTQYF. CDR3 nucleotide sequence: TGCGCCAGCAGCTTGGGGGGGACAGGGGCAGATACGCAGTATTTT.

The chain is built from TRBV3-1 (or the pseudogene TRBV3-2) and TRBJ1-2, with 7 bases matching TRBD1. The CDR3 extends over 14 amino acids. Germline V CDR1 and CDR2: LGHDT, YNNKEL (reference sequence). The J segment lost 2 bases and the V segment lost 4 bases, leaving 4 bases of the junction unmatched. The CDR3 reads CASSPRDSNYGYTF. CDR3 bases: TGTGCCAGCAGCCCCCGGGACAGCAACTATGGCTACACCTTC.

In nucleotides, the CDR3 is TGTGCCAGCAGCACTCAAGTCCTGATAGGAGACCAGTACTTC. Its protein is CASSTQVLIGDQYF. V is TRBV7-8 and J is TRBJ2-5; no definite D call. CDR3 length: 14 amino acids. The germline gives CDR1 SGHVS, CDR2 FQNEAQ. V dropped 5 bases and J dropped 10 bases, with 20 bases sitting between them.

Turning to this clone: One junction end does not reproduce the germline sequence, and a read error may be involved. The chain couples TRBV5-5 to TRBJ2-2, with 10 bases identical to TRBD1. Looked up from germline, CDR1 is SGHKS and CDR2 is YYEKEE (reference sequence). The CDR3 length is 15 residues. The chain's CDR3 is CASSLGTGEAGELFF. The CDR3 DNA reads TGTGCCAGCAGTTTGGGGACAGGGGAAGCCGGGGAGCTGTTTTTT.

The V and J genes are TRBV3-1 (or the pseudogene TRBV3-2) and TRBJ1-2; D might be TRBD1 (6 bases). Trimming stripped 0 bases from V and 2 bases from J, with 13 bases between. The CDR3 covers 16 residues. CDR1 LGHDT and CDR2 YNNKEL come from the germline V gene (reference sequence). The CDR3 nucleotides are TGTGCCAGCAGCCAAGATTGGGCAGGGGAGAACTATGGCTACACCTTC. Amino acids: CASSQDWAGENYGYTF.

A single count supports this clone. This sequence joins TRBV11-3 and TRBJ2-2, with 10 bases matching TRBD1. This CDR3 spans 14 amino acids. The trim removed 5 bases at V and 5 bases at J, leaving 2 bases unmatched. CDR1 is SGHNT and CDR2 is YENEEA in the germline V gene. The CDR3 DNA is TGTGCCAGCAGCCGGACAGGGGGAACCGGGGAGCTGTTTTTT. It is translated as CASSRTGGTGELFF.

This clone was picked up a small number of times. In nucleotides, the CDR3 is TGTGCCAGCTCACGAGGGACAGGAATAGGCGGCTACACCTTC. Its protein product is CASSRGTGIGGYTF. The chain is built from TRBV18 and TRBJ1-2; 8 positions match TRBD1. Germline loops: CDR1 KGHSH, CDR2 LQKENI. V lost 4 bases to trimming and J lost 8 bases; unmatched junction nucleotides: 9. There are 14 residues in the CDR3.

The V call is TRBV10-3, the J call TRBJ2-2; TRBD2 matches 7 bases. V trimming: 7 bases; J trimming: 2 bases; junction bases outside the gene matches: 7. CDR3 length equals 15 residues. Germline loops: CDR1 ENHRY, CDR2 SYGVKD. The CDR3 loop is CAIKSGTENTGELFF. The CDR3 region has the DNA TGTGCCATCAAAAGCGGGACGGAAAACACCGGGGAGCTGTTTTTT.

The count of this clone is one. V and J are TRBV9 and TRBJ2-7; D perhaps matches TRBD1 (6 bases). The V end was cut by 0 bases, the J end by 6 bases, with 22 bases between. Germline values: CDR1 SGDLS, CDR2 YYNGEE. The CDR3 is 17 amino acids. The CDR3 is CASSVGAQGKNFGEQYF. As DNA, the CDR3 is TGTGCCAGCAGCGTAGGGGCCCAGGGGAAGAACTTTGGCGAGCAGTACTTC.

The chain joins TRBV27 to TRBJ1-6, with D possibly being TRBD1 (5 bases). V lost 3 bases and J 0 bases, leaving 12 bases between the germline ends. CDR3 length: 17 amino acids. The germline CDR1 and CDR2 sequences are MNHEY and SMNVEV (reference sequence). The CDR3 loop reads CASSFTAQDSYNSPLHF. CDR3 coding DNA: TGTGCCAGCAGTTTCACCGCACAGGACTCCTATAATTCACCCCTCCACTTT.

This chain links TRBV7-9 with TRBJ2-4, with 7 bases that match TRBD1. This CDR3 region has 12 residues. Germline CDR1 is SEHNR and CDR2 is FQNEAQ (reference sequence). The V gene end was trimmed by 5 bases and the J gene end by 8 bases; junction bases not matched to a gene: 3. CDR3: CASSPQGDIQYF. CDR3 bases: TGTGCCAGCAGCCCCCAGGGGGACATTCAGTACTTC.

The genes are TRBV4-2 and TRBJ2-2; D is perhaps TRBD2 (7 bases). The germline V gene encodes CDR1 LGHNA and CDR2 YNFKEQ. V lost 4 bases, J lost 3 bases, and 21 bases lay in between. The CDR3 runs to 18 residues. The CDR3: CASSPRGRGGADTGELFF. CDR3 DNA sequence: TGTGCCAGCAGCCCTCGAGGTAGGGGGGGGGCCGACACCGGGGAGCTGTTTTTT.